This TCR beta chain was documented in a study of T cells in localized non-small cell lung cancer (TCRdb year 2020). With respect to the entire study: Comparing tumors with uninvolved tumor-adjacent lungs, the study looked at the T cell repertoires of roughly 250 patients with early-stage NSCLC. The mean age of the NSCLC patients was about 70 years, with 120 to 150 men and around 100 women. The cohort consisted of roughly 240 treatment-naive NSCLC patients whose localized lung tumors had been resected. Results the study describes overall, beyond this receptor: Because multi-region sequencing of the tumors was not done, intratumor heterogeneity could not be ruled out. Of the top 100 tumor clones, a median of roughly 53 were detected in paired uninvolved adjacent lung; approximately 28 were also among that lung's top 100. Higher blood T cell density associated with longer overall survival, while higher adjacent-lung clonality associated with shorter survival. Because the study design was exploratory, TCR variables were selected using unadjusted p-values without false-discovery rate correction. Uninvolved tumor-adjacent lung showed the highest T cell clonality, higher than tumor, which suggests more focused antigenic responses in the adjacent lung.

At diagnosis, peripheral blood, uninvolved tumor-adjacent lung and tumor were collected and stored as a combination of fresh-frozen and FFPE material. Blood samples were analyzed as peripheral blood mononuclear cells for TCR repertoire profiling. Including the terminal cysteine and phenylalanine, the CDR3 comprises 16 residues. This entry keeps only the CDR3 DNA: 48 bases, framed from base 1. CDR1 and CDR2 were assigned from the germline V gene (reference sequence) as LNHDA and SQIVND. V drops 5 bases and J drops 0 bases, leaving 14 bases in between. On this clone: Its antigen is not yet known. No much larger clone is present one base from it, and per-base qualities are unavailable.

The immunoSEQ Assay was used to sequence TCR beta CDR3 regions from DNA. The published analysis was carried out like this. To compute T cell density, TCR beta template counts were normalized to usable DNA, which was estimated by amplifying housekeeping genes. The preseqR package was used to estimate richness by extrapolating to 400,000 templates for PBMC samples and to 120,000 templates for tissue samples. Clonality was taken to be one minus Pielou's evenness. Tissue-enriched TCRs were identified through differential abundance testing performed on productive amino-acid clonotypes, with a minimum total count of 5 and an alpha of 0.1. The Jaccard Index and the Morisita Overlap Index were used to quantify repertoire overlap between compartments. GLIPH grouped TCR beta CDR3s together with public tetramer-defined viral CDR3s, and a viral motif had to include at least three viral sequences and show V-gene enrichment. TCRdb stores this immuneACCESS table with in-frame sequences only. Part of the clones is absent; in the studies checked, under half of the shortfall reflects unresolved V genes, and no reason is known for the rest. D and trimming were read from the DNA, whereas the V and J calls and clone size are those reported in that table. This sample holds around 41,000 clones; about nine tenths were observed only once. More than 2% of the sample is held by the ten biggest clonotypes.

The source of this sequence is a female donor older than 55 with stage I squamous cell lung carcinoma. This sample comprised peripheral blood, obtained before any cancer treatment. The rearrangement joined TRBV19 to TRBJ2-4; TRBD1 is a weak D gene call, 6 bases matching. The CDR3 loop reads CASSGGGGQAKNIQYF. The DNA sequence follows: TGTGCCAGTAGTGGGGGTGGGGGCCAAGCCAAAAACATTCAGTACTTC.